One and the same sample provided the 26 T cell receptor beta chains below, sequenced in a study of blood T cell repertoires in COVID-19. Produced via immunoSEQ multiplex PCR; TCRdb's table is partial and in-frame only. The table has about 280,000 clones, roughly 85% seen once. The source material was PBMCs or T cells enriched from blood (not recorded which). The receptors stem from a woman in her forties who had recovered from COVID-19.

A remark on this clone: A much bigger clone sits one base away, suggesting this may be a read error. Other DNA sequences in this sample translate to the same CDR3. V gene TRBV2 combines with J gene TRBJ2-3; D is unresolved. From germline, CDR1 is SNHLY and CDR2 FYNNEI. The ends were cut back, 6 bases at V and 3 bases at J, with 13 bases in the middle. There are 14 residues in the CDR3. Here the CDR3 reads CASSRSGTTDTQYF. The CDR3 DNA reads as TGTGCCAGCAGCAGATCGGGTACTACAGATACGCAGTATTTT.

The chain uses TRBV9 and TRBJ2-5; TRBD1 aligns across 8 bases. The CDR3 contains 15 residues. V trimming: 3 bases; J trimming: 7 bases; junction bases outside the gene matches: 11. CDR1 SGDLS and CDR2 YYNGEE come from the germline V gene. The DNA for the CDR3 is TGTGCCAGCAGCGGGGGGCAGGGGGCTGGCTGGACCCAGTACTTC. Residues: CASSGGQGAGWTQYF.

This sequence joins TRBV4-2 and TRBJ1-4; D gene uncertain. The CDR3 is 16 residues long. V lost 0 bases and J lost 4, with 12 bases in between. Germline CDR1 is LGHNA and CDR2 is YNFKEQ. The CDR3 loop reads CASSQDPVLLNEKLFF. The CDR3 nucleotides read TGTGCCAGCAGCCAAGACCCCGTCTTACTTAATGAAAAACTGTTTTTT.

At least ten counts were recorded for this clone. This chain connects TRBV11-2 to TRBJ2-7, with a possible D match to TRBD2 (6 bases). The germline CDR1 and CDR2 sequences are SGHAT and FQNNGV. CDR3 length: 16 amino acids. V dropped 5 bases and J dropped 0 bases, with 17 bases sitting between them. CDR3: CASSPHSGASSYEQYF. CDR3 nucleotides: TGTGCCAGCAGCCCCCATAGCGGAGCGAGCTCCTACGAGCAGTACTTC.

This clone was detected once. This rearrangement joins TRBV5-1 to TRBJ2-1; 9 nucleotides line up with TRBD2. This CDR3 contains 14 residues. V gave up 5 bases and J gave up 6 bases; unmatched junction bases: 6. The germline V gene has CDR1 SGHRS and CDR2 YFSETQ. The CDR3 spells CASRRIAGVNEQFF. For the CDR3, the DNA is TGCGCCAGCAGGAGGATAGCGGGAGTCAATGAGCAGTTCTTC. The full variable domain, rest sourced from reference TRBV5-1 and TRBJ2-1, is KAGVTQTPRYLIKTRGQQVTLSCSPISGHRSVSWYQQTPGQGLQFLFEYFSETQRNKGNFPGRFSGRQFSNSRSEMNVSTLELGDSALYLCASRRIAGVNEQFFGPGTRLTVL.

The chain combines TRBV5-1 with TRBJ1-6; D gene ambiguous. Deletions cut 4 bases from V and 7 bases from J, with 21 bases between. This CDR3 comprises 17 residues. CDR1 and CDR2 from the germline V gene are SGHRS and YFSETQ. CDR3 DNA: TGCGCCAGCAGCCCCCATGGCCAGGCCAGAAACAATTCACCCCTCCACTTT. It translates to CASSPHGQARNNSPLHF.

The chain has TRBV7-6 and TRBJ1-3, with D unresolved. V lost 1 base and J lost 9, with 10 bases in between. The CDR3 has 13 residues. Germline lookup yields CDR1 SGHVS and CDR2 FNYEAQ. The CDR3 DNA reads as TGTGCCAGCAGCTTAGGGGAGCAGAGCACCATATATTTT. Translating gives CASSLGEQSTIYF.

The CDR3 sequence is CASSEILTGNYGYTF. The CDR3 DNA is TGTGCCAGCAGTGAAATTCTAACAGGAAACTATGGCTACACCTTC. J is TRBJ1-2 and V is TRBV6-1; possibly TRBD1 for D (5 bases). V was clipped by 2 bases and J by 2 bases, with 12 bases between them. CDR1 and CDR2 from the germline V gene are MNHNS and SASEGT. The CDR3 has 15 amino acids.

The CDR3 DNA is TGTGCCAGCAGTCCTAAACAGCCTATGAACACTGAAGCTTTCTTT. Protein: CASSPKQPMNTEAFF. The V call is TRBV6-5, the J call TRBJ1-1; D is uncertain. The CDR3 has 15 amino acids. V gave up 5 bases and J gave up 0 bases, with 13 bases separating them. Germline V gene lookup returns CDR1 MNHEY and CDR2 SVGAGI.

Of note for this clone: One end of the junction fails to match germline, which may point to a read error. V usage is TRBV2 and J usage is TRBJ1-1; TRBD1 aligns across 7 bases. The CDR3 length is 14 residues. Germline CDR1 reads SNHLY; CDR2 reads FYNNEI. In DNA form, the CDR3 reads TGTGCCAGCAGAGGGACAGCAGTGAAAACTGAAGCTTTCTTT. This encodes CASRGTAVKTEAFF. The whole variable domain, filled in from reference TRBV2 and TRBJ1-1, reads EPEVTQTPSHQVTQMGQEVILRCVPISNHLYFYWYRQILGQKVEFLVSFYNNEISEKSEIFDDQFSVERPDGSNFTLKIRSTKLEDSAMYFCASRGTAVKTEAFFGQGTRLTVV.

The chain couples TRBV30 to TRBJ2-5; possible D gene TRBD1, 5 bases. Germline loops: CDR1 GTSNPN, CDR2 SVGIG (reference sequence). The CDR3 contains 14 residues. Trimming removed 3 bases at V and 2 bases at J, with 13 bases between. Here the CDR3 DNA reads TGTGCCTGGAGAAAGGGGATACTACAAGAGACCCAGTACTTC. Translating it yields CAWRKGILQETQYF.

This clone came up a few times. The chain employs TRBV2 and TRBJ2-7, with D tentatively TRBD2 (6 bases). The germline CDR1 and CDR2 sequences are SNHLY and FYNNEI. Trimming stripped 3 bases from V and 7 bases from J, with 13 bases between. The length of the CDR3 is 13 residues. CDR3 region: CASSDLSRGEQYF. Here the CDR3 DNA reads TGTGCCAGCAGTGATCTGAGCCGGGGGGAGCAGTACTTC. The variable domain in full, with the rest retrieved from reference TRBV2 and TRBJ2-7, is EPEVTQTPSHQVTQMGQEVILRCVPISNHLYFYWYRQILGQKVEFLVSFYNNEISEKSEIFDDQFSVERPDGSNFTLKIRSTKLEDSAMYFCASSDLSRGEQYFGPGTRLTVT.

In its sample, this clone was seen a few times. This chain joins TRBV14 and TRBJ2-5, with 14 bases that match TRBD2. Trimming cost V 4 bases and J 3 bases; bases outside gene matches: 10. Germline lookup yields CDR1 SGHDN and CDR2 FVKESK. CDR3 length: 18 residues. CDR3 protein: CASSLLTSGRAGKETQYF. CDR3 nucleotides: TGTGCCAGCAGCCTTCTGACTAGCGGGAGGGCTGGGAAAGAGACCCAGTACTTC.

V and J are TRBV27 and TRBJ2-2; 8 nucleotides align to TRBD1. The junction had 8 bases not matched to a gene; V was cut back by 7 bases and J by 1 base. CDR3 length: 16 residues. Germline assignment: CDR1 MNHEY and CDR2 SMNVEV (reference sequence). DNA for the CDR3: TGTGCCAGCACCGAAACAACAGGGGGGAACACCGGGGAGCTGTTTTTT. Amino acid sequence: CASTETTGGNTGELFF.

This chain connects TRBV7-9 to TRBJ1-5, with 9 bases fitting TRBD1. The CDR3 loop spans 17 amino acids. Losses at the gene ends were 2 bases for V and 4 bases for J; bases not matched to a gene: 9. Germline V lookup: CDR1 SEHNR, CDR2 FQNEAQ (reference sequence). CDR3 protein: CASSLRPGTGRNQPQHF. As DNA, the CDR3 is TGTGCCAGCAGCTTACGGCCTGGGACAGGGCGAAATCAGCCCCAGCATTTT.

This chain's CDR3 is CASSPRQGATEAFF. The CDR3 DNA is TGTGCCAGCAGCCCGAGACAGGGGGCGACTGAAGCTTTCTTT. This chain joins TRBV14 and TRBJ1-1; 10 nucleotides line up with TRBD1. The germline V gene encodes CDR1 SGHDN and CDR2 FVKESK. After removal of 4 bases from V and 5 bases from J, the junction contained 4 bases not matched to a gene. The length of the CDR3 is 14 residues.

This chain connects TRBV11-2 to TRBJ2-1, with 9 bases that match TRBD1. CDR1 SGHAT and CDR2 FQNNGV come from the germline V gene. CDR3 length: 15 residues. V was clipped by 4 bases and J by 5 bases; unmatched bases: 6. CDR3 residues: CASSSGQGYNNEQFF. CDR3 bases: TGTGCCAGCAGCTCGGGACAGGGATACAACAATGAGCAGTTCTTC.

This chain links TRBV6-1 with TRBJ2-7; TRBD2 matches 11 bases. Germline trimming cut 6 bases from V and 2 bases from J; bases unmatched to any gene: 3. This CDR3 comprises 14 residues. CDR1 and CDR2 from the germline V gene are MNHNS and SASEGT. This CDR3 is CASRALAGAYEQYF. CDR3 nucleotide sequence: TGTGCCAGCAGGGCACTAGCGGGAGCCTACGAGCAGTACTTC.

The chain joins TRBV29-1 to TRBJ1-2; D not certain. With 4 bases removed from V and 4 bases from J, the gap between germline ends came to 10 bases. The CDR3 sequence is 12 residues long. The germline V gene has CDR1 SQVTM and CDR2 ANQGSEA. CDR3 protein: CSVVVGSYGYTF. Written as DNA, the CDR3 is TGCAGCGTTGTCGTCGGGAGCTATGGCTACACCTTC.

This clone was observed a few times. This chain joins TRBV6-5 and TRBJ2-7; 9 bases agree with TRBD1. In germline, CDR1 is MNHEY, CDR2 SVGAGI. The CDR3 has 15 residues. V lost 6 bases to trimming and J lost 7 bases; unmatched junction nucleotides: 13. CDR3 DNA sequence: TGTGCCAGCAGCCCGACCGGGACAGGGCTAGAGGAGCAGTACTTC. It translates to CASSPTGTGLEEQYF.

J is TRBJ2-3 and V is TRBV15, with 10 bases lining up with TRBD2. V lost 0 bases and J lost 3; bases outside the gene matches: 9. Germline V gene lookup returns CDR1 LNHNV and CDR2 YYDKDF (reference sequence). This CDR3 is built from 18 residues. The CDR3 region has the DNA TGTGCCACCAGCAGAGATCAGCCTAGCGGGAGTAAGACAGATACGCAGTATTTT. Its protein product is CATSRDQPSGSKTDTQYF.

The V and J genes are TRBV5-5 and TRBJ1-2; D gene unclear. Germline-derived CDR1 and CDR2 are SGHKS and YYEKEE (reference sequence). The CDR3 totals 13 residues. V shed 2 bases and J shed 4 bases, with 9 bases lying between them. The CDR3 bases are TGTGCCAGCAGCTTAAACAGAGCCTATGGCTACACCTTC. This gives the protein CASSLNRAYGYTF.

The gene calls are TRBV7-3 and TRBJ2-2; 7 bases align to TRBD2. In germline, CDR1 is SGHTA, CDR2 FQGTGA. Unmatched junction bases numbered 3, after V lost 2 bases and J lost 3 bases. The CDR3 is 15 residues long. The CDR3 spells CASSLAGAYTGELFF. As DNA, the CDR3 is TGTGCCAGCAGCTTAGCGGGAGCCTACACCGGGGAGCTGTTTTTT. The variable domain in full, with the rest retrieved from reference TRBV7-3 and TRBJ2-2, is GAGVSQTPSNKVTEKGKYVELRCDPISGHTALYWYRQSLGQGPEFLIYFQGTGAADDSGLPNDRFFAVRPEGSVSTLKIQRTERGDSAVYLCASSLAGAYTGELFFGEGSRLTVL.

In this sample, this clone turned up once. The CDR3 loop reads CASSPRGGTGNTGELFF. The CDR3 DNA sequence: TGTGCCAGCAGCCCCCGTGGCGGGACAGGGAACACCGGGGAGCTGTTTTTT. This chain connects TRBV7-3 to TRBJ2-2; 8 bases line up with TRBD1. V dropped 5 bases and J dropped 1; count of bases not matched to a gene: 9. This CDR3 has 17 amino acids. Looked up from germline, CDR1 is SGHTA and CDR2 is FQGTGA.

Remarks on this clone: At one boundary the junction diverges from the germline segment, which might be a read error. V usage is TRBV5-1 and J usage is TRBJ1-1, with 10 bases identical to TRBD1. This CDR3 is built from 16 residues. CDR1 and CDR2 (germline): SGHRS, YFSETQ. CDR3 residues: CASSPGTGVTNTGAFF. The CDR3 DNA reads as TGCGCCAGCAGCCCAGGGACAGGGGTAACTAACACTGGAGCTTTCTTT.

This clone was seen a handful of times. This chain connects TRBV7-9 to TRBJ1-3; 11 positions match TRBD1. CDR3 size: 14 residues. V was pared by 6 bases and J by 10 bases, with 8 bases of the junction left unmatched. Germline CDR1 is SEHNR and CDR2 is FQNEAQ (reference sequence). CDR3 DNA sequence: TGTGCCAGCAGTCCGGGACAGGGGGATATGACCATATATTTT. This translates into CASSPGQGDMTIYF.